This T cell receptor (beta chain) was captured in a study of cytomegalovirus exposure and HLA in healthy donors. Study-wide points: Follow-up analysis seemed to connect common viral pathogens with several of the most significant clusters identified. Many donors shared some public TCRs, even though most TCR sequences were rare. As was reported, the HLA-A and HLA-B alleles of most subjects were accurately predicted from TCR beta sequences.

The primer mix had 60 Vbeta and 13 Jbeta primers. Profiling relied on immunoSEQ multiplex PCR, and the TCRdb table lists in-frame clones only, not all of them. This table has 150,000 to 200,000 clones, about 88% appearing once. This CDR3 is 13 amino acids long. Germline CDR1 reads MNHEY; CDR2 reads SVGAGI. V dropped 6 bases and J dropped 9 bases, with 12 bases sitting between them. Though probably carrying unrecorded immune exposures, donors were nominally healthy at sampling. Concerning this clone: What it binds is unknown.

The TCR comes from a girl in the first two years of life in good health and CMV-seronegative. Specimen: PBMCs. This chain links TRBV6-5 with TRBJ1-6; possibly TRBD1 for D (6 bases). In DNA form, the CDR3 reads TGTGCCAGCAGAACAGCCAGGGGTTCACCCCTCCACTTT. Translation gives CASRTARGSPLHF.